This T cell receptor beta chain originates from a study of shared clonotypes between healthy human individuals. Study-level information: In total, the donors were a couple of women and a few men aged 18 to 49. Per donor, three plates held CD4 naive cells, three held CD4 memory, two held CD8 naive and one held CD8 memory. Study-wide results and limits: When compared with the clonotypes that were shared by all four sorted-subset donors, the non-shared clonotypes turned out to have lower generation probabilities.

As regards this clone: What it recognizes is unknown.

Both subsets, CD45RA+ naive and CD45RA-negative memory, were split from the CD4+ cells. Generated by immunoSEQ multiplex PCR, the TCRdb table keeps only in-frame clones and is missing some. The sample records around 990,000 clones, roughly 80% being singletons. The CDR3 extends over 14 amino acids. Between the trimmed V and J ends, which lost 6 bases and 4 bases, there was a span of 15 bases. The germline gives CDR1 SGHTA, CDR2 FQGNSA. Sequences were obtained from memory CD4+ T cells from PBMCs. Documented subset: CD45RA-negative fraction. The source is a man aged 18 to 35 in good health. Some clones in this sample may be carry-over from other donors' samples. This chain uses TRBV7-2 with TRBJ2-5; D is possibly TRBD2 (6 bases). CDR3 in amino acids: CASRIASGLETQYF. The CDR3 DNA sequence: TGTGCCAGCAGGATCGCCTCGGGACTAGAGACCCAGTACTTC.